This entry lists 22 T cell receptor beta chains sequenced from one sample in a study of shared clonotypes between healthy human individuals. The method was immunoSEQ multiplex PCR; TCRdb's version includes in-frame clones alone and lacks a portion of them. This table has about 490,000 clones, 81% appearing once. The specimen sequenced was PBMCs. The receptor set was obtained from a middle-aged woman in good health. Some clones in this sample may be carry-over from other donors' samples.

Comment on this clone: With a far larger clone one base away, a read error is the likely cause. For the CDR3, the DNA is TGCGCCAGCGGCTTAGCGGGCGGAGAAAACATTCAGTACTTC. It is translated as CASGLAGGENIQYF. This chain joins TRBV5-1 and TRBJ2-4, with 7 nucleotides matching TRBD2. CDR3 size: 14 residues. Germline assignment: CDR1 SGHRS and CDR2 YFSETQ.

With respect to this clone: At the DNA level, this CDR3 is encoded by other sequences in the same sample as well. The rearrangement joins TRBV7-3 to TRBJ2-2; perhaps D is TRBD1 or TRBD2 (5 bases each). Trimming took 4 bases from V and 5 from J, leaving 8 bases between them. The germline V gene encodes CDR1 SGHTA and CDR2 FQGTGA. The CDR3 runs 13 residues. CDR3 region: CASSSGGTGELFF. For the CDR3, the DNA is TGTGCCAGCAGCTCTGGGGGAACCGGGGAGCTGTTTTTT.

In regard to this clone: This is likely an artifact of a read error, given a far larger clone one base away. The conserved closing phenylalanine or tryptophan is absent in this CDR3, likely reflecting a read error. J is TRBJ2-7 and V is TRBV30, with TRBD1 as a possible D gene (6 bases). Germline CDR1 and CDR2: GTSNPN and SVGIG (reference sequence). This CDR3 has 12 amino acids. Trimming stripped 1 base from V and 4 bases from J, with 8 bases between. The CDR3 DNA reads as TGTGCCTGGAGTGGGGGGCGTTACGAGCAGTACTTA. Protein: CAWSGGRYEQYL.

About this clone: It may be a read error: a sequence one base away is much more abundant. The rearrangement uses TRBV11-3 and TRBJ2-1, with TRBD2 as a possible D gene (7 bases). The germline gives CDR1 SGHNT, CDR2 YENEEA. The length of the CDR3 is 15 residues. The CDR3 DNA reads TGTACCAGCAGCTTAGTCTCGGCGGGGGCGAATGAGCAGTTCTTC. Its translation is CTSSLVSAGANEQFF.

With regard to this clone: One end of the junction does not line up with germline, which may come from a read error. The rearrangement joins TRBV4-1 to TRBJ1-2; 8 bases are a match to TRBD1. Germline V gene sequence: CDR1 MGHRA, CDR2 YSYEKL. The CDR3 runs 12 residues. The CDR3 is CASSQIQGGMDF. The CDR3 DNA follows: TGCGCCAGCAGCCAGATACAGGGGGGGATGGACTTC.

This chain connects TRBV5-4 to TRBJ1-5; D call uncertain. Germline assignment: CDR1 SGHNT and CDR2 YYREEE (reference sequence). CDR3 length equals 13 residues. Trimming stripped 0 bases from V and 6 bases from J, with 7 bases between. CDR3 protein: CASSLVWGQPQHF. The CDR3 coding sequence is TGTGCCAGCAGCTTGGTGTGGGGTCAGCCCCAGCATTTT.

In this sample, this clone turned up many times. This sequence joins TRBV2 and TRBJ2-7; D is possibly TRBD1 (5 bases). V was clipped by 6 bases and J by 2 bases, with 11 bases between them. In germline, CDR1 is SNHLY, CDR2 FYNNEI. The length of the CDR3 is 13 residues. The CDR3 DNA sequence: TGTGCCAGCAGGGGGCAAACACCCTACGAGCAGTACTTC. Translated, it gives CASRGQTPYEQYF.

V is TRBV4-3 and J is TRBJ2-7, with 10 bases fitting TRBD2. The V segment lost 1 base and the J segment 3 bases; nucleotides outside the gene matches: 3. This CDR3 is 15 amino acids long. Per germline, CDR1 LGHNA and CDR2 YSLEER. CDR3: CASSQASGSNYEQYF. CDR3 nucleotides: TGCGCCAGCAGCCAAGCTAGCGGGAGTAACTACGAGCAGTACTTC.

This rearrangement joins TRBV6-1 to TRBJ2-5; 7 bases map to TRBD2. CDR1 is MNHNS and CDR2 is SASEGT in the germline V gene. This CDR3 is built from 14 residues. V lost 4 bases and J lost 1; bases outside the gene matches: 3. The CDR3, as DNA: TGTGCCAGCAGTGGGGCTAGCGGCCAAGAGACCCAGTACTTC. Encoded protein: CASSGASGQETQYF.

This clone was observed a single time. The CDR3 DNA follows: TGCGCCAGCAGCCAAGGGACTAGCGGGAGGTTGCAAGAGACCCAGTACTTC. Amino acid sequence: CASSQGTSGRLQETQYF. This chain joins TRBV5-1 and TRBJ2-5; 15 bases line up with TRBD2. The V gene end was trimmed by 4 bases and the J gene end by 2 bases; junction bases not matched to a gene: 6. CDR1 SGHRS and CDR2 YFSETQ come from the germline V gene. The CDR3 runs to 17 residues.

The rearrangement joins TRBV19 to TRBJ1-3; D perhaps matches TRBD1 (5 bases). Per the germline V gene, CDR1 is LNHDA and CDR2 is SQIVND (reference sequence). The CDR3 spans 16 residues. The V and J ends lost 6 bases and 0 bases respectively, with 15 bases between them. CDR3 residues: CASSPAWGGSGNTIYF. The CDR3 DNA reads TGTGCCAGTAGCCCCGCCTGGGGGGGCTCTGGAAACACCATATATTTT.

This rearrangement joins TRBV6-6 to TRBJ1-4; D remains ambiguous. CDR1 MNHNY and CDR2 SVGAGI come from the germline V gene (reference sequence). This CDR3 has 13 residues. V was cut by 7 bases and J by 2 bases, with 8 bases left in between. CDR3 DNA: TGTGCCAGCACCAGGCGGACTAATGAAAAACTGTTTTTT. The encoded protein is CASTRRTNEKLFF.

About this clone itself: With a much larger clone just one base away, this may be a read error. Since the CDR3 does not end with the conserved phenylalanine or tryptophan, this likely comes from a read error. The CDR3 loop reads CASSYRGSAGTGELFL. The CDR3 DNA reads TGTGCCAGCAGTTATCGGGGCTCCGCGGGGACCGGGGAGCTGTTTTTG. The chain combines TRBV7-2 with TRBJ2-2, with a tentative D call TRBD2 (6 bases). The CDR3 totals 16 residues. CDR1 and CDR2 (germline): SGHTA, FQGNSA. With 6 bases removed from V and 5 bases from J, the gap between germline ends came to 19 bases.

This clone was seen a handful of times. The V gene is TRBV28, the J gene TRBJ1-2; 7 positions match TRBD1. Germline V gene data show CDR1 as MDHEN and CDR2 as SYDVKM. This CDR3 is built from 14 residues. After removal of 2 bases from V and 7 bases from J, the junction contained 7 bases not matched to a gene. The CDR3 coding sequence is TGTGCCAGCAGTTTAGAAGGGGGCTCCCGTGGCTACACCTTC. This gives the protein CASSLEGGSRGYTF.

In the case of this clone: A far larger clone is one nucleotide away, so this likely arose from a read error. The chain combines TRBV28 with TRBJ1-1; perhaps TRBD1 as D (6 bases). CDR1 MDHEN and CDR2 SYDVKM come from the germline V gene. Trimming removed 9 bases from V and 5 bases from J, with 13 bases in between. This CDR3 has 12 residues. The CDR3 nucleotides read TGTGCCAGTAGGTCAGGGGCAACTGAAGCTTTCTTT. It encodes CASRSGATEAFF.

Here the CDR3 reads CASSFGTGIGDTQYF. In DNA form, the CDR3 reads TGTGCCAGCAGCTTCGGGACAGGGATAGGAGATACGCAGTATTTT. V and J are TRBV5-6 and TRBJ2-3, with 9 nucleotides matching TRBD1. Germline values: CDR1 SGHDT, CDR2 YYEEEE. V lost 2 bases to trimming and J lost 5 bases; unmatched junction nucleotides: 6. CDR3 length equals 15 residues.

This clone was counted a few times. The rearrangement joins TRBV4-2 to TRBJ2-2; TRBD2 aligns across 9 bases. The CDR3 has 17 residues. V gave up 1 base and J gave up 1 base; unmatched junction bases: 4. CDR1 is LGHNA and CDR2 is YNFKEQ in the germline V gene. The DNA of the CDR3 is TGTGCCAGCAGCCAAGCGGCTAGCGGGGTGAACACCGGGGAGCTGTTTTTT. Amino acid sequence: CASSQAASGVNTGELFF.

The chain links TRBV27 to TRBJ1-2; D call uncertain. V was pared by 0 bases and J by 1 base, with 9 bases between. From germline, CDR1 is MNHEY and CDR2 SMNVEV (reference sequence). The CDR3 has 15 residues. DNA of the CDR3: TGTGCCAGCAGTTTATCCCCCGGACTTAACTATGGCTACACCTTC. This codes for CASSLSPGLNYGYTF.

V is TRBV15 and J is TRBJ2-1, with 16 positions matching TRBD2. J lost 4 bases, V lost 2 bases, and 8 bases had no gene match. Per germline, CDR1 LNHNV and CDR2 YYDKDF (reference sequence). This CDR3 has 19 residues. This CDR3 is CATSRRGLAGGWRYNEQFF. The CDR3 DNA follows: TGTGCCACCAGCAGACGGGGACTAGCGGGAGGGTGGAGGTACAATGAGCAGTTCTTC.

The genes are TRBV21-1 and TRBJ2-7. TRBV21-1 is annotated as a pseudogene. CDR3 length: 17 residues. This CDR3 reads CASSKARYGTVSYEQYF. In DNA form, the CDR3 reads TGTGCCAGCAGCAAAGCTAGATATGGGACGGTCTCCTACGAGCAGTACTTC.

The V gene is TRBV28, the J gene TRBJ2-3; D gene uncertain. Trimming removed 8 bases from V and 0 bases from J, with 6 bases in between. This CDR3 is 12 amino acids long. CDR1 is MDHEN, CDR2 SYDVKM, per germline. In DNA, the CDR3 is TGTGCCAGCTGTCATAGCACAGATACGCAGTATTTT. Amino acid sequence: CASCHSTDTQYF.

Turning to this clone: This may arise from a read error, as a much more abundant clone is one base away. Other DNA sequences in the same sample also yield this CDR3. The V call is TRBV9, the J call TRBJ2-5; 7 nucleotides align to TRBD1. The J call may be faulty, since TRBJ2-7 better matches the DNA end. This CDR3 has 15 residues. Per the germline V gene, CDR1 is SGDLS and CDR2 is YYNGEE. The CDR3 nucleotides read TGTGCCAGCAGCGTGGCGTCAGGGGGTTCGTACGAGCAGTACTTC. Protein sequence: CASSVASGGSYEQYF.